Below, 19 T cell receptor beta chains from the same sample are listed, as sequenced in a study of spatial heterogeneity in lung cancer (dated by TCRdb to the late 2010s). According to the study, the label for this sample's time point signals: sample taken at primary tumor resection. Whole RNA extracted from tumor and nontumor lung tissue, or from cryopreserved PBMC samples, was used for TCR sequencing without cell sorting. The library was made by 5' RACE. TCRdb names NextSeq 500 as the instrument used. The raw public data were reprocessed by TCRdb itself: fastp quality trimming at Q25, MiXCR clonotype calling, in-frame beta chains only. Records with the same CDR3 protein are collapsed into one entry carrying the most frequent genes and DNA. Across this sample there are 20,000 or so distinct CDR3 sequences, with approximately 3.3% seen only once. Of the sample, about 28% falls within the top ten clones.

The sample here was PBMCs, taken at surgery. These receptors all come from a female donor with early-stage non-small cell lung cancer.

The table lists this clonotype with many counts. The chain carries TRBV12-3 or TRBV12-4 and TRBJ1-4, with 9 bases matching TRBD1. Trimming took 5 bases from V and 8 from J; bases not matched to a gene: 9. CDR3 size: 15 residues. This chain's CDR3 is CASSPPQGAGEKLFF. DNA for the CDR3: TGTGCCAGCAGTCCGCCACAGGGGGCGGGGGAAAAACTGTTTTTT.

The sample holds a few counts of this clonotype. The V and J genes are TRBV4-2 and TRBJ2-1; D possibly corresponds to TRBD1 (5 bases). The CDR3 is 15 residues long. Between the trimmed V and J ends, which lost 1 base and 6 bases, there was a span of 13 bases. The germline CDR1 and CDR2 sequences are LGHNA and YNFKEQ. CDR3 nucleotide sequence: TGTGCCAGCAGCCAAGTAGGGGCTAACATCAATGAGCAGTTCTTC. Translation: CASSQVGANINEQFF.

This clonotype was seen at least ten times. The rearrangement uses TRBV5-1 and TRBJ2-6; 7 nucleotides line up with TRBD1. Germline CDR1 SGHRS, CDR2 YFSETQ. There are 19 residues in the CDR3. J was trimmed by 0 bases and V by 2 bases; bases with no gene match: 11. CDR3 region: CASSFLRDSFISGANVLTF. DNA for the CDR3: TGCGCCAGCAGCTTCCTCAGGGACAGCTTTATCTCTGGGGCCAACGTCCTGACTTTC.

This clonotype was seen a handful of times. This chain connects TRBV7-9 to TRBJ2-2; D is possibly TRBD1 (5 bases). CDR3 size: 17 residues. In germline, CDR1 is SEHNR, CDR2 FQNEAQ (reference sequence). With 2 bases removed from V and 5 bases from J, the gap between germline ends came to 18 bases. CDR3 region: CASSLTGQGVETGELFF. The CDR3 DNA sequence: TGTGCCAGCAGCTTAACTGGGCAGGGTGTTGAGACCGGGGAGCTGTTTTTT.

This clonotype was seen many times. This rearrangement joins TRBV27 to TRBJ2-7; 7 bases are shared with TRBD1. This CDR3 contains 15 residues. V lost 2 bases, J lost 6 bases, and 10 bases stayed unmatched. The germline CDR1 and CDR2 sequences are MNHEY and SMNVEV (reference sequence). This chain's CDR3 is CASSLRAGGPSEQYF. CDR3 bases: TGTGCCAGCAGTTTACGGGCAGGGGGTCCCAGCGAGCAGTACTTC.

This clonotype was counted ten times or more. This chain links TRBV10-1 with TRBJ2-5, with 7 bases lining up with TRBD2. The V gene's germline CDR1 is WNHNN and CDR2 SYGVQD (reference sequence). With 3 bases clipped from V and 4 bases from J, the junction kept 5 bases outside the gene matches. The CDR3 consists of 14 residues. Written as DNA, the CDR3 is TGCGCCAGCAGTGACCTAGCGGAGGGAGAGACCCAGTACTTC. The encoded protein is CASSDLAEGETQYF.

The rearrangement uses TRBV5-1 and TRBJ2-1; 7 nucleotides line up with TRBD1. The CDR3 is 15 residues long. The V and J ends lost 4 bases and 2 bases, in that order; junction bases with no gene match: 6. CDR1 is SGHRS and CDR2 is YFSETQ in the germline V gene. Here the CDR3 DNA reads TGCGCCAGCAGCGCCGACAGGGCTGCCTACAATGAGCAGTTCTTC. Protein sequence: CASSADRAAYNEQFF.

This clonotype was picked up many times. CDR3 loop: CASSFRSEAFF. The DNA of the CDR3 is TGTGCCAGCAGTTTCCGATCTGAAGCTTTCTTT. J is TRBJ1-1 and V is TRBV12-3 or TRBV12-4; D gene ambiguous. The CDR3 has 11 residues. With 3 bases removed from V and 6 bases from J, the gap between germline ends came to 5 bases.

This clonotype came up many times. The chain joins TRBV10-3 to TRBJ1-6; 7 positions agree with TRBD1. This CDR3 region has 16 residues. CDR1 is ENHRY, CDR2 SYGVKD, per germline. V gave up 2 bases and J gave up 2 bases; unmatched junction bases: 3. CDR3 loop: CAISELDRTYNSPLHF. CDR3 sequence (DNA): TGTGCCATCAGTGAGCTGGACAGGACCTATAATTCACCCCTCCACTTT.

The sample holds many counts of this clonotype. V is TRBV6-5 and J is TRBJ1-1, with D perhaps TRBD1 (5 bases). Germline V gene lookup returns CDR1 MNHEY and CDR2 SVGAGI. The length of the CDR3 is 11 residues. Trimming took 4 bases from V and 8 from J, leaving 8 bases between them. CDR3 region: CASSWGVEAFF. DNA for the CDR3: TGTGCCAGCAGTTGGGGGGTGGAAGCTTTCTTT.

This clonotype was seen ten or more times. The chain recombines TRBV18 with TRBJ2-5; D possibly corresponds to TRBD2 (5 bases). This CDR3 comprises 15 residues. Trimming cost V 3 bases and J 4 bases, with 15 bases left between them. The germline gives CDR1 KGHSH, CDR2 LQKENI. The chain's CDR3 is CASSPAGVGSETQYF. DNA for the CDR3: TGTGCCAGCTCACCCGCCGGGGTGGGGTCAGAGACCCAGTACTTC. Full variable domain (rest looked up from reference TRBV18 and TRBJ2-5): NAGVMQNPRHLVRRRGQEARLRCSPMKGHSHVYWYRQLPEEGLKFMVYLQKENIIDESGMPKERFSAEFPKEGPSILRIQQVVRGDSAAYFCASSPAGVGSETQYFGPGTRLLVL.

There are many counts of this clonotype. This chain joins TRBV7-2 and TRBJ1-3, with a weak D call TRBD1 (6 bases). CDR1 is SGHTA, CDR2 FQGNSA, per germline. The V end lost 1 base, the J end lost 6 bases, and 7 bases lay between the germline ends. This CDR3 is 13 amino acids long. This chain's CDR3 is CASSLDRANTIYF. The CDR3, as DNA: TGTGCCAGCAGCTTAGACAGGGCAAACACCATATATTTT.

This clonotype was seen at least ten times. As DNA, the CDR3 is TGTGCCAGCAGCTTAGTCGGGCAGAGTGGCGATACGCAGTATTTT. This sequence encodes CASSLVGQSGDTQYF. The rearrangement joins TRBV7-9 to TRBJ2-3; D unresolved. The CDR3 loop spans 15 amino acids. CDR1 and CDR2 from the germline V gene are SEHNR and FQNEAQ (reference sequence). Deletions cut 1 base from V and 6 bases from J, with 14 bases between.

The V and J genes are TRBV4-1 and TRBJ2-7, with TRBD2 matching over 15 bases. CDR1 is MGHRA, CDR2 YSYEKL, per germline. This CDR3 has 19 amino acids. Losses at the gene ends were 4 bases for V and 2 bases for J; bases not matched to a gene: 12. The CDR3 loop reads CASSLRTGTSGRFPYEQYF. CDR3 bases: TGCGCCAGCAGCCTTCGAACCGGGACTAGCGGGAGGTTCCCCTACGAGCAGTACTTC.

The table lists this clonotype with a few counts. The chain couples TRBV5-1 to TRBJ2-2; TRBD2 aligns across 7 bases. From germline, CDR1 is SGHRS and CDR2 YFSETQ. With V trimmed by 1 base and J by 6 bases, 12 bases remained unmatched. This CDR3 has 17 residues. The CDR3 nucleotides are TGCGCCAGCAGCTTGTCCAGCGGGAATCCCTCAGCCGGGGAGCTGTTTTTT. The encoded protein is CASSLSSGNPSAGELFF. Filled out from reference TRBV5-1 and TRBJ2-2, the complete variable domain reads KAGVTQTPRYLIKTRGQQVTLSCSPISGHRSVSWYQQTPGQGLQFLFEYFSETQRNKGNFPGRFSGRQFSNSRSEMNVSTLELGDSALYLCASSLSSGNPSAGELFFGEGSRLTVL.

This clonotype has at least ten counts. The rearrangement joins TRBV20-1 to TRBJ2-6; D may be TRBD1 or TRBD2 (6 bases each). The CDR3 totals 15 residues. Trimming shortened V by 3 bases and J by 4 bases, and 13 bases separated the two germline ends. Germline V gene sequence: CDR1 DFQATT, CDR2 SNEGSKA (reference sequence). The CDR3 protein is CSASPGALGANVLTF. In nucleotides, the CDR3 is TGCAGTGCTAGCCCGGGGGCGTTGGGGGCCAACGTCCTGACTTTC.

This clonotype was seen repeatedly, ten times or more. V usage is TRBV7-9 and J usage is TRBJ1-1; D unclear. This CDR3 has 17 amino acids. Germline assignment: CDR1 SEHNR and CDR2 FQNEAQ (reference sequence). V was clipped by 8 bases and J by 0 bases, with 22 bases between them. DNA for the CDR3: TGTGCCAGCTTAACCTTGGGCGGTCGGGAAATGAACACTGAAGCTTTCTTT. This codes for CASLTLGGREMNTEAFF.

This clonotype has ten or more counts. The CDR3 here is CASSFPGPNEQFF. Written as DNA, the CDR3 is TGTGCCAGCAGCTTCCCAGGGCCAAATGAGCAGTTCTTC. V is TRBV11-2 and J is TRBJ2-1; TRBD1 is a possible D gene (5 bases). V lost 3 bases to trimming and J lost 7 bases, with 10 bases between them. From germline, CDR1 is SGHAT and CDR2 FQNNGV. This CDR3 contains 13 residues. Looking up the rest from reference TRBV11-2 and TRBJ2-1 gives the full variable domain: EAGVAQSPRYKIIEKRQSVAFWCNPISGHATLYWYQQILGQGPKLLIQFQNNGVVDDSQLPKDRFSAERLKGVDSTLKIQPAKLEDSAVYLCASSFPGPNEQFFGPGTRLTVL.

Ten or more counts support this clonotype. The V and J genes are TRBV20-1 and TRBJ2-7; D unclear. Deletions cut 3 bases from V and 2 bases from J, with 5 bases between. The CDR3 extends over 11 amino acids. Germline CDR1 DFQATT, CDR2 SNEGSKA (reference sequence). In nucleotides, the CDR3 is TGCAGTGCTAGCCACACCTACGAGCAGTACTTC. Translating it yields CSASHTYEQYF.